The 28 T cell receptor beta chains below all came from one sample that was sequenced in a study of Ad26.COV2.S vaccination and SARS-CoV-2 variants. Clones were sequenced by immunoSEQ multiplex PCR, and TCRdb holds only the in-frame ones, with some missing. The sample shows approximately 300,000 clones, over 80% of them seen only once. This sample's treatment: some 20 received Ad26.COV2.S at low or high dose, single or two shots; 5 received placebo; per-sample allocation not given. Sampling took place 63 days after the first vaccine or placebo injection. Here the sequenced sample was peripheral blood, taken in a trial of Ad26.COV2.S vaccine versus placebo. These receptors were obtained from a person aged 18 to 59 who received the Ad26.COV2.S COVID-19 vaccine or a placebo.

The chain recombines TRBV29-1 with TRBJ2-7; 13 bases are a match to TRBD2. This CDR3 contains 15 residues. J gave up 1 base and V 5 bases, and 5 bases lay outside the gene matches. Germline V gene sequence: CDR1 SQVTM, CDR2 ANQGSEA. DNA of the CDR3: TGCAGCGTTTCTAGACTAGCGGGGGGTTCCTACGAGCAGTACTTC. Translating it yields CSVSRLAGGSYEQYF.

The chain has TRBV7-8 and TRBJ2-2, with 8 bases fitting TRBD1. V shed 8 bases, J shed 5 bases, and the junction held 13 bases outside the gene matches. The CDR3 runs to 16 residues. Germline CDR1 reads SGHVS; CDR2 reads FQNEAQ. CDR3: CASGAGGGLYTGELFF. For the CDR3, the DNA is TGTGCCAGCGGAGCAGGGGGCGGCCTTTATACCGGGGAGCTGTTTTTT.

This sequence joins TRBV18 and TRBJ2-1, with 7 positions matching TRBD1. The CDR3 spans 16 residues. Looked up from germline, CDR1 is KGHSH and CDR2 is LQKENI. V dropped 2 bases and J dropped 3; count of bases not matched to a gene: 7. CDR3 amino acids: CASSPGYRGVYNEQFF. The CDR3 nucleotides are TGTGCCAGCTCACCAGGTTACAGGGGAGTCTACAATGAGCAGTTCTTC.

This clone showed up just once. The chain uses TRBV27 and TRBJ1-2; a possible D gene is TRBD1 (5 bases). Trimming removed 5 bases from V and 8 bases from J, with 21 bases in between. Germline V CDR1 and CDR2: MNHEY, SMNVEV (reference sequence). The CDR3 totals 15 residues. In DNA, the CDR3 is TGTGCCAGCAGTGAACGGGGCGTCGTCTACCAAGGCTACACCTTC. This gives the protein CASSERGVVYQGYTF.

The chain combines TRBV27 with TRBJ2-7, with a weak D call TRBD2 (7 bases). The CDR3 is 13 residues long. CDR1 is MNHEY and CDR2 is SMNVEV in the germline V gene (reference sequence). Trimming pared 10 bases from V and 2 bases from J, leaving 15 bases between. The CDR3 here is CATQGRGPYEQYF. The CDR3 DNA follows: TGTGCCACCCAGGGGAGGGGTCCCTACGAGCAGTACTTC.

The chain links TRBV5-4 to TRBJ2-3; 7 bases agree with TRBD2. V was clipped by 0 bases and J by 5 bases; unmatched bases: 6. Germline loops: CDR1 SGHNT, CDR2 YYREEE (reference sequence). CDR3 length: 15 amino acids. The CDR3 reads CASSLAGGTGDTQYF. In DNA, the CDR3 is TGTGCCAGCAGCTTGGCGGGGGGAACAGGAGATACGCAGTATTTT.

The V gene is TRBV7-3, the J gene TRBJ2-5; D is possibly TRBD1 (5 bases). The CDR3 contains 13 residues. Germline V gives CDR1 SGHTA, CDR2 FQGTGA. The V and J ends lost 5 bases and 4 bases respectively, with 11 bases between them. CDR3 sequence reads: CASSLGAIETQYF. The CDR3 nucleotides read TGTGCCAGCAGCCTAGGGGCTATAGAGACCCAGTACTTC.

In its sample, this clone was seen a few times. The chain joins TRBV10-3 to TRBJ1-1; TRBD1 agrees at 9 bases. Trimming at V came to 5 bases and at J to 4 bases, leaving 2 bases not matched to a gene. Germline CDR1 is ENHRY and CDR2 is SYGVKD. The CDR3 is 13 residues long. CDR3 bases: TGTGCCATCAGTTTGGACAGGGGCACTGAAGCTTTCTTT. This sequence encodes CAISLDRGTEAFF.

There are a few counts of this clone. The CDR3 DNA follows: TGTGCCAGCAGTGAAGGCCTAGGACGAAGCAATCAGCCCCAGCATTTT. This codes for CASSEGLGRSNQPQHF. This chain joins TRBV2 and TRBJ1-5; D is undetermined. Germline lookup yields CDR1 SNHLY and CDR2 FYNNEI. Trimming cost V 1 base and J 1 base, with 11 bases left between them. The CDR3 has 16 amino acids.

This chain connects TRBV12-3 or TRBV12-4 to TRBJ1-1, with unresolved D. The germline V and J ends were trimmed by 7 bases and 2 bases, with 8 bases remaining between them. The CDR3 has 12 residues. CDR3 in DNA: TGTGCCAGCATTAAGGAAAACACTGAAGCTTTCTTT. Residues: CASIKENTEAFF.

V is TRBV6-5 and J is TRBJ2-5; no clear D gene. V was cut by 5 bases and J by 0 bases, with 4 bases left in between. This CDR3 comprises 12 residues. Germline V lookup: CDR1 MNHEY, CDR2 SVGAGI. In DNA form, the CDR3 reads TGTGCCAGCAGTCCCCACCAAGAGACCCAGTACTTC. Translating gives CASSPHQETQYF.

The DNA for the CDR3 is TGTGCCAGCAGCCAGCTGGGACAGCTTAATGAAAAACTGTTTTTT. This translates into CASSQLGQLNEKLFF. This chain joins TRBV3-1 (or the pseudogene TRBV3-2) and TRBJ1-4; 7 nucleotides line up with TRBD1. CDR3 length equals 15 residues. V shed 3 bases and J 4 bases; nucleotides not matched to a gene: 5. Germline values: CDR1 LGHDT, CDR2 YNNKEL (reference sequence).

The gene calls are TRBV12-3 or TRBV12-4 and TRBJ2-2; unclear D gene. This CDR3 is 12 amino acids long. V lost 5 bases and J lost 5, with 6 bases in between. CDR3 nucleotide sequence: TGTGCCAGCAGTGGGCCAACCGGGGAGCTGTTTTTT. Amino acids: CASSGPTGELFF.

This clone was detected only once. This chain links TRBV6-1 with TRBJ2-3, with D perhaps matching TRBD1 (5 bases). The germline gives CDR1 MNHNS, CDR2 SASEGT. V was shortened by 3 bases and J by 1 base, with 8 bases between the two germline ends. The CDR3 length is 14 residues. The CDR3 nucleotides are TGTGCCAGCAGTGACAGGGCCCGCACAGATACGCAGTATTTT. The encoded protein is CASSDRARTDTQYF.

This chain joins TRBV7-3 and TRBJ2-1; D may correspond to TRBD1 or TRBD2 (5 bases each). Germline CDR1 is SGHTA and CDR2 is FQGTGA. Trimming pared 5 bases from V and 4 bases from J, leaving 21 bases between. This CDR3 is 17 amino acids long. For the CDR3, the DNA is TGTGCCAGCAGCCCTACCTCCGGGACCAGGTCGTACAATGAGCAGTTCTTC. Translation: CASSPTSGTRSYNEQFF.

This clone was seen a few times. The chain links TRBV6-5 to TRBJ1-4; 9 nucleotides align to TRBD1. The CDR3 runs to 14 residues. V shed 6 bases and J 7 bases; nucleotides not matched to a gene: 6. In germline, CDR1 is MNHEY, CDR2 SVGAGI. This CDR3 is CASRLQGAGEKLFF. The CDR3 nucleotides are TGTGCCAGCAGACTACAGGGGGCCGGTGAAAAACTGTTTTTT.

The count of this clone is one. The chain combines TRBV5-1 with TRBJ2-5; D possibly corresponds to TRBD1 (6 bases). From germline, CDR1 is SGHRS and CDR2 YFSETQ. This CDR3 spans 15 amino acids. The ends were cut back, 1 base at V and 2 bases at J, with 12 bases in the middle. The CDR3, as DNA: TGCGCCAGCAGCTTGCGGTGGCAGGGGCAAGAGACCCAGTACTTC. Amino acid sequence: CASSLRWQGQETQYF.

The V gene is TRBV11-3, the J gene TRBJ2-1; TRBD2 matches 7 bases. The ends lost 1 base at V and 4 bases at J; junction bases unmatched: 10. CDR3 length equals 17 residues. Looked up from germline, CDR1 is SGHNT and CDR2 is YENEEA. The CDR3 nucleotides are TGTGCCAGCAGCTTAGGCCATAGCGGGCCCCTGTACAATGAGCAGTTCTTC. Encoded protein: CASSLGHSGPLYNEQFF.

The chain recombines TRBV19 with TRBJ1-4; 7 bases map to TRBD1. Germline trimming cut 4 bases from V and 8 bases from J; bases unmatched to any gene: 7. The germline V gene encodes CDR1 LNHDA and CDR2 SQIVND (reference sequence). The CDR3 is made up of 14 amino acids. The chain's CDR3 is CASSTRQGKEKLFF. The CDR3 bases are TGTGCCAGTAGTACCCGACAGGGTAAGGAAAAACTGTTTTTT.

V and J are TRBV6-5 and TRBJ1-1; 7 nucleotides match TRBD1. The CDR3 loop spans 14 amino acids. J was trimmed by 4 bases and V by 6 bases; bases with no gene match: 8. The germline gives CDR1 MNHEY, CDR2 SVGAGI. CDR3 protein: CASRTTGTGTEAFF. The CDR3 nucleotides are TGTGCCAGCAGGACGACAGGGACGGGCACTGAAGCTTTCTTT.

The J gene is TRBJ1-5, the V gene TRBV19; the D gene is possibly TRBD1 (5 bases). V shed 5 bases and J shed 3 bases, with 14 bases lying between them. CDR1 is LNHDA, CDR2 SQIVND, per germline (reference sequence). The CDR3 extends over 15 amino acids. The CDR3 loop is CASSEFGTNNQPQHF. As DNA, the CDR3 is TGTGCCAGTAGTGAGTTCGGGACTAACAATCAGCCCCAGCATTTT.

This chain joins TRBV5-1 and TRBJ1-3, with 7 bases identical to TRBD1. Germline V gene sequence: CDR1 SGHRS, CDR2 YFSETQ. Germline trimming cut 9 bases from V and 0 bases from J; bases unmatched to any gene: 15. The CDR3 extends over 17 amino acids. The CDR3 bases are TGCGCCACTTCCCCCGGGACAGCATACCCCTCTGGAAACACCATATATTTT. Translated: CATSPGTAYPSGNTIYF.

This chain uses TRBV7-9 with TRBJ1-4; a possible D gene is TRBD1 (6 bases). The CDR3 consists of 14 residues. The V and J ends lost 4 bases and 1 base respectively, with 7 bases between them. Germline CDR1 and CDR2: SEHNR and FQNEAQ (reference sequence). The CDR3 sequence: CASSWGQTNEKLFF. The DNA of the CDR3 is TGTGCCAGCAGCTGGGGACAAACTAATGAAAAACTGTTTTTT. The entire variable domain, with the rest obtained from reference TRBV7-9 and TRBJ1-4, is as follows: DTGVSQNPRHKITKRGQNVTFRCDPISEHNRLYWYRQTLGQGPEFLTYFQNEAQLEKSRLLSDRFSAERPKGSFSTLEIQRTEQGDSAMYLCASSWGQTNEKLFFGSGTQLSVL.

This clone was seen a single time. The gene calls are TRBV19 and TRBJ2-7; tentative D call: TRBD1 (6 bases). Germline CDR1 is LNHDA and CDR2 is SQIVND (reference sequence). This CDR3 contains 16 residues. Trimming took 4 bases from V and 0 from J, leaving 16 bases between them. The CDR3 loop is CASSNLDSDSSYEQYF. The CDR3 DNA reads as TGTGCCAGTAGTAATTTGGACAGCGATAGCTCCTACGAGCAGTACTTC.

The chain joins TRBV7-9 to TRBJ2-1; possible D gene TRBD2, 5 bases. From germline, CDR1 is SEHNR and CDR2 FQNEAQ (reference sequence). Trimming left V 5 bases short and J 2 bases short, with 16 bases between. The CDR3 spans 16 residues. The chain's CDR3 is CASSPRPSKPYNEQFF. In nucleotides, the CDR3 is TGTGCCAGCAGCCCCCGTCCTAGCAAACCCTACAATGAGCAGTTCTTC.

The chain links TRBV30 to TRBJ2-3, with D unresolved. The V end was cut by 3 bases, the J end by 3 bases, with 10 bases between. CDR1 is GTSNPN and CDR2 is SVGIG in the germline V gene (reference sequence). The CDR3 has 13 amino acids. The DNA of the CDR3 is TGTGCCTGGAGCTTGCTAGGGACAGATACGCAGTATTTT. It specifies CAWSLLGTDTQYF.

The rearrangement uses TRBV28 and TRBJ1-1, with a tentative D call TRBD1 (6 bases). Germline V CDR1 and CDR2: MDHEN, SYDVKM. Trimming pared 6 bases from V and 1 base from J, leaving 9 bases between. This CDR3 has 13 amino acids. The CDR3 region is CASRLQGNTEAFF. The CDR3 DNA is TGTGCCAGCAGATTACAGGGGAACACTGAAGCTTTCTTT.

The chain couples TRBV25-1 to TRBJ1-1, with 8 bases lining up with TRBD1. With 3 bases clipped from V and 7 bases from J, the junction kept 10 bases outside the gene matches. This CDR3 is built from 15 residues. Germline V gene sequence: CDR1 MGHDK, CDR2 SYGVNS. The CDR3 protein is CASSDPGTGFNEAFF. The CDR3 region has the DNA TGTGCCAGCAGTGACCCCGGGACAGGTTTTAATGAAGCTTTCTTT.